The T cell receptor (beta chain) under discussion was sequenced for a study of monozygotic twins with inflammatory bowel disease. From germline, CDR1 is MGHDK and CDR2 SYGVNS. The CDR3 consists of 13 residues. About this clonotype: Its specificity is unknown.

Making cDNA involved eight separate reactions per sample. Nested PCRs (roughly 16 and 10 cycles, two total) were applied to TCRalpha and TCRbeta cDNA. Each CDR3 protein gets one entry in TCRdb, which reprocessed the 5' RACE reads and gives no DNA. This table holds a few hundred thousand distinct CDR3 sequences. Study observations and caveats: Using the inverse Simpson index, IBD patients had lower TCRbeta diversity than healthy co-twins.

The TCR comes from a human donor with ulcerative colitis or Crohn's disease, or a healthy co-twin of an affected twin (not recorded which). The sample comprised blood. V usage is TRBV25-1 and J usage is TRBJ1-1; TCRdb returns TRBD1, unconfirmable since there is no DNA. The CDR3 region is CASSATGATEAFF.